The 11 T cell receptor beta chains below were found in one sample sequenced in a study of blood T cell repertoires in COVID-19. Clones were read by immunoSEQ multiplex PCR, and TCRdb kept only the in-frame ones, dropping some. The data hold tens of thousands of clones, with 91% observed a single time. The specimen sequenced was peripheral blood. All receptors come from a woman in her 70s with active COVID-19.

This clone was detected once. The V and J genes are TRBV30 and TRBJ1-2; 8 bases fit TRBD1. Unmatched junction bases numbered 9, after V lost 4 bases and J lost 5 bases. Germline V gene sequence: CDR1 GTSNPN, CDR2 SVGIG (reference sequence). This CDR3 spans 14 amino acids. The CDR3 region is CAWTGGRYRYGYTF. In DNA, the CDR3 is TGTGCCTGGACAGGGGGCAGGTATCGTTATGGCTACACCTTC. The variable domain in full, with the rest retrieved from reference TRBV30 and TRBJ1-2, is SQTIHQWPATLVQPVGSPLSLECTVEGTSNPNLYWYRQAAGRGLQLLFYSVGIGQISSEVPQNLSASRPQDRQFILSSKKLLLSDSGFYLCAWTGGRYRYGYTFGSGTRLTVV.

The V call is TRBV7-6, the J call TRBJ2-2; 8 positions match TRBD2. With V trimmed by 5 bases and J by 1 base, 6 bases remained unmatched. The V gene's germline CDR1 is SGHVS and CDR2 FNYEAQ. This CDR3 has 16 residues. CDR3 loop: CASSLVGLGNTGELFF. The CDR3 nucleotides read TGTGCCAGCAGCCTCGTGGGACTAGGGAACACCGGGGAGCTGTTTTTT.

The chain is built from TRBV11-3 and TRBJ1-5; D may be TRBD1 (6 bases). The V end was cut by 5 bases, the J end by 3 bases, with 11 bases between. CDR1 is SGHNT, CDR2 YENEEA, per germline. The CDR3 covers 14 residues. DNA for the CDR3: TGTGCCAGCAGCCACGGACAGATCAATCAGCCCCAGCATTTT. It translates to CASSHGQINQPQHF.

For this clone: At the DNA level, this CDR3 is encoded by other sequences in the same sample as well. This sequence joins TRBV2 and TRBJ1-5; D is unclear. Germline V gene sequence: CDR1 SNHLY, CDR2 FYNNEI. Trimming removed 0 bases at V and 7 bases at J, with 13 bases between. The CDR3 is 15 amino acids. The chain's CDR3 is CASSEAPRVRQPQHF. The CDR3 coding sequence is TGTGCCAGCAGTGAAGCTCCCCGGGTAAGACAGCCCCAGCATTTT.

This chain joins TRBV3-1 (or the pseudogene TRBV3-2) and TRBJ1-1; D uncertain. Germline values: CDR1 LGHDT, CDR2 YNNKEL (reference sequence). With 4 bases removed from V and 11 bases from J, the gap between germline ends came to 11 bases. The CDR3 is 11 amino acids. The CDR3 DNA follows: TGTGCCAGCAGCCGAGGAGACTACGCTTTCTTT. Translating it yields CASSRGDYAFF.

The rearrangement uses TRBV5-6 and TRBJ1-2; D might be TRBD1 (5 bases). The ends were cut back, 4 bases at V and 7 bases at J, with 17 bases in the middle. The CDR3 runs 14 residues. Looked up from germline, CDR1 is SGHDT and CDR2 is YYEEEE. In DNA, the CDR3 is TGTGCCAGCAGCCATGGCTCCCCCGGGGGTGGCTACACCTTC. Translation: CASSHGSPGGGYTF.

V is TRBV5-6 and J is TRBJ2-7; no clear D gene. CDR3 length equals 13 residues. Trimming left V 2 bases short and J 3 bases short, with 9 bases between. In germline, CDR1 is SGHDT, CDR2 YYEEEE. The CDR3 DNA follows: TGTGCCAGCAGCTTATTTTTGAGCTACGAGCAGTACTTC. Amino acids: CASSLFLSYEQYF.

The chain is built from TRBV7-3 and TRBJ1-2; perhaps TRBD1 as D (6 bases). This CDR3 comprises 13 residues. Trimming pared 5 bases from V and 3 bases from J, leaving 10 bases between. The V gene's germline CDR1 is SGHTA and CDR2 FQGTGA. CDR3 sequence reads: CASSPRGDYGYTF. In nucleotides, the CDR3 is TGTGCCAGCAGCCCCAGGGGAGACTATGGCTACACCTTC.

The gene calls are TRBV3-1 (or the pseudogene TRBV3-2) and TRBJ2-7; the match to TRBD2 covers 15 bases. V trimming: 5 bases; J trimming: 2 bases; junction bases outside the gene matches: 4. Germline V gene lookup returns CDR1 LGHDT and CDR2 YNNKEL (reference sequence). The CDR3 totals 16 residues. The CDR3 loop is CASSTRTSGRAYEQYF. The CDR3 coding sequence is TGTGCCAGCAGCACGCGGACTAGCGGGAGGGCCTACGAGCAGTACTTC.

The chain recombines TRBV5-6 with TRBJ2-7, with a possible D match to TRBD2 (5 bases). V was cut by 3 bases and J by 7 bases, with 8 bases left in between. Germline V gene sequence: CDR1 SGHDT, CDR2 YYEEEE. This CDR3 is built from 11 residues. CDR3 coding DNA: TGTGCCAGCAGCTCCCCGGGGGAGCAGTACTTC. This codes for CASSSPGEQYF.

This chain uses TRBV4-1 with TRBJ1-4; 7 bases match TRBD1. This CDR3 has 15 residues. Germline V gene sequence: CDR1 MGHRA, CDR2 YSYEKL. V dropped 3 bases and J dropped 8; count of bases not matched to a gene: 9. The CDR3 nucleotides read TGCGCCAGCAGCCAGCTCAGGGGGATGCGGGAAAAACTGTTTTTT. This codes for CASSQLRGMREKLFF.